This paragraph covers one T cell receptor beta chain sequence. Its antigen target is currently unknown. Per-base quality was not reported, and no clone a single base away is much larger than it. Healthy HIV-negative adults with no recently reported acute infections or vaccinations were included as donors. Every donor was a Caucasian adult residing in Nashville, Tennessee, USA. Magnetic negative selection was used to enrich CD4+ T cells, after which naive cells were positively selected on CD45RA and the negative fraction became the memory subset. Blood was obtained by leukapheresis, after which PBMCs were separated by Ficoll-Histopaque density gradient centrifugation and cryopreserved in liquid nitrogen vapor phase. Analytical flow cytometry was used to check the purity and quantity of every magnetically sorted T cell population. From each sorted fraction, genomic DNA was isolated and quantified by UV absorbance on a Nanodrop 2000c.

At the junction V is shortened by 5 bases and J by 3 bases, with 13 bases in between. Counted from cysteine to phenylalanine, this CDR3 has 14 amino acids. Only CDR3 DNA remains: 42 bases, in frame from the first base. CDR1 and CDR2 are drawn from the germline V gene: SGHVS, FQNEAQ. The sample belongs to a study of shared clonotypes between healthy human individuals (dated by TCRdb to the early 2020s). About the investigation overall: A couple of women and a few men aged 18 to 49 years were included in the cohort. Per donor, three plates each were used for CD4 naive and CD4 memory, two for CD8 naive, and one for CD8 memory. To estimate repertoire size and how much clonotypes are shared between individuals, the study performed deep sequencing of blood TCR repertoires from roughly five healthy adults. To increase sequencing depth and limit assay-specific biases, TCR repertoire library preparation and sequencing were carried out by different laboratories using diverse techniques. Leukapheresis yielded between about 0.94 and 10 billion PBMCs per donor. Overall study outcomes, separate from this receptor: Only blood was sampled, and tissue TCR repertoires likely differ from those in blood. Across four donors, about 5% of naive CD4, approximately 3.5% of naive CD8, 2.3% of memory CD4, and under 0.45% of memory CD8 clonotypes were shared. Based on pairwise subsampling, the degree of clonotype sharing among donors was expected to be affected by sequencing depth. Compared with non-shared clonotypes, the clonotypes found in all four sorted-subset donors had higher generation probabilities. Incomplete sequencing was indicated by rarefaction of sorted-subset datasets, despite the large sequencing depth. The genetic and exposure-history diversity represented was limited by the small number of donors. Estimated clonotype richness was generally larger for naive than for memory subsets.

Using the deep immunoSEQ assay, multiplex PCR amplified TCR CDR3 regions from genomic DNA. Extracted genomic DNA from each cell subset was spread evenly across all wells of several immunoSEQ 96-well plates, with each plate serving as a replicate. For sorted subsets, each replicate PCR was loaded with 200 ng genomic DNA, equivalent to approximately 33,000 T cell genomes. Purified libraries were measured with a Qubit 3.0 fluorometer, size-checked on a Bioanalyzer 2100, and measured again with the KAPA Library Quantification kit. A separate single-read 150-cycle Illumina NextSeq 550 flow cell was used to sequence each immunoSEQ 96-well plate. In the paper's pipeline: Because only junctional sequences without quality scores were contained in the immunoSEQ output, filtering matching that applied to full-length reads could not be performed. Sequences were annotated with PyIR, a Python wrapper for IgBLAST v1.9, using IMGT germline references to assign V/J genes and CDR3. Reads with weak V/J assignments (E-value above 1e-6), missing CDR3, stop codons, out-of-frame junctions, or ambiguous translated residues were removed. V3J clonotypes were defined as sequences sharing the same inferred V gene, J gene, and CDR3 amino acid sequence. To compute the percentage overlap between repertoires, the number of shared unique clonotypes was divided by the size of the smaller repertoire. RTK rarefaction, the Chao1 estimator, and Recon v2.1 estimates of unobserved clonotypes were used to assess repertoire richness. OLGA was used to compute generation probabilities for all TCRbeta clonotypes that the gDNA method yielded from a handful of donors. The clones in this table, taken by TCRdb from immuneACCESS, are in-frame only. Not every clone is retained; where verified, under half of the shortfall comes from an unresolved V gene, and the cause of the rest is unknown. V and J calls and clone size are as listed in that table; D and trimming were resolved from the DNA. Counted in this sample were around 2.3 million clones; around 95% of them appeared once. Of the sample, roughly 0.13% is held by the ten largest clones.

Source material: naive CD4+ T cells sorted from blood. The cell subset or site label here, explained by the study, means: CD45RA+ positively selected. The sequence came from a man aged 18 to 30 in good health. The V and J segments used are TRBV7-8 and TRBJ1-1; the D gene lacks a confident call. CDR3 region: CASSPPLGYTEAFF. The sequenced DNA is TGTGCCAGCAGCCCTCCTCTGGGGTACACTGAAGCTTTCTTT. With the portions outside the CDR3 filled from the reference TRBV7-8 and TRBJ1-1 genes, the complete variable region becomes GAGVSQSPRYKVAKRGQDVALRCDPISGHVSLFWYQQALGQGPEFLTYFQNEAQLDKSGLPSDRFFAERPEGSVSTLKIQRTQQEDSAVYLCASSPPLGYTEAFFGQGTRLTVV.